This TCR beta chain was captured by sequencing in a study of breast tumors, draining lymph nodes, adjacent tissues (TCRdb year 2016). For context, the study as a whole: The study compared TCR beta repertoires across tumor, adjacent nontumor tissue and axillary lymph nodes from breast cancer patients. The study was designed to assess the relationships and possible T-cell exchange between tumor, surrounding tissue and draining lymph node repertoires in human breast cancer.

This clonotype appeared many times. Its cognate antigen has yet to be identified. Base qualities are missing; no much larger clone stands one base away. The lymph node samples were taken from the axillary draining lymph nodes of breast cancer patients. Results and caveats for the whole study, not just this receptor: The data were considered consistent with most tumor T cells being derived from the lymph node and subsequently expanding within tumor tissue. Tumor T-cell repertoires showed less diversity than lymph node repertoires and more diversity than nontumor tissue repertoires, and tumor T-cell repertoires showed preferential V and J gene usage. Tumor and nontumor tissue repertoires were significantly more similar in luminal-like than in basal-like breast cancer. The conclusion that tumor T cells originate in lymph nodes was presented as consistent with a hypothesis rather than as directly demonstrated.

According to the germline V gene (reference sequence), CDR1 reads DFQATT and CDR2 reads SNEGSKA. From the cysteine up to the phenylalanine, the CDR3 has a length of 10 residues. The retained sequence is limited to the CDR3, 30 bases, with the frame set at the first base. A distance of 4 bases separates the germline ends of V and J, which lose 5 bases and 3 bases respectively. The sequencer listed for this sample is Illumina HiSeq 2000. Multiplex PCR amplification was used to build the TCR beta chain libraries. High-throughput sequencing was used to analyze the amplified TCR beta chain products. The raw public reads went through TCRdb reprocessing: fastp at Q25, MiXCR clone calling, in-frame beta chains kept. Each entry merges the rows of one CDR3 protein and shows their most common DNA and genes. The sample table lists 65,000 to 80,000 distinct CDR3 sequences, about 21% of them with a count of one. Of the sample, less than 3% is held by the ten largest clones.

The sample consisted of axillary lymph node tissue. The receptor's source is a female donor with breast cancer. Some clones in this sample may be carry-over from other donors' samples. The V and J genes are TRBV20-1 and TRBJ2-5, with the identity of the D gene unclear. CDR3 loop: CSAEEETQYF. The nucleotide sequence is given as TGCAGTGCTGAGGAAGAGACCCAGTACTTC.